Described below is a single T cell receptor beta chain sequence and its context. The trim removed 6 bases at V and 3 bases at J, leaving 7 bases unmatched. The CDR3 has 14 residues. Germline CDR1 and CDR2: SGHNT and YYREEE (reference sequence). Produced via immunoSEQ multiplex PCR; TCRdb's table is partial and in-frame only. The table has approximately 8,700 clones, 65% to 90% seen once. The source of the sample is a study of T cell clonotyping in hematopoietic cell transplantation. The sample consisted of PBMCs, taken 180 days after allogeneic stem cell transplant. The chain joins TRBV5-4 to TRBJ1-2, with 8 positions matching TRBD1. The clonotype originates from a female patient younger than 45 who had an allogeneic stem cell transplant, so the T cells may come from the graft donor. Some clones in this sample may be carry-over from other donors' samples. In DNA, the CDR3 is TGTGCCAGCATCCAGGGGGCAGAGGACTATGGCTACACCTTC. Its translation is CASIQGAEDYGYTF.